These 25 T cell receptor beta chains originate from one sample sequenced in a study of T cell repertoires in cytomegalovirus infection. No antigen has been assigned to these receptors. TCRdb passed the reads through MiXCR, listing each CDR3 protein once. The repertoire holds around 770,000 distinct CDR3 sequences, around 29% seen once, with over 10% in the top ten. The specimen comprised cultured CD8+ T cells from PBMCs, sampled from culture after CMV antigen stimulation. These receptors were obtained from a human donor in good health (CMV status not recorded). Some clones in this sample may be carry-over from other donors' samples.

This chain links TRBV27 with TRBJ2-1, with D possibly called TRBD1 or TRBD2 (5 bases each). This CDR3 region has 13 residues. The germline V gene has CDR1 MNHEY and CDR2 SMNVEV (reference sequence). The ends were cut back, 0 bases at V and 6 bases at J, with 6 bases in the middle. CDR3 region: CASSLSGTNEQFF. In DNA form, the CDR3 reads TGTGCCAGCAGTTTATCAGGGACCAATGAGCAGTTCTTC.

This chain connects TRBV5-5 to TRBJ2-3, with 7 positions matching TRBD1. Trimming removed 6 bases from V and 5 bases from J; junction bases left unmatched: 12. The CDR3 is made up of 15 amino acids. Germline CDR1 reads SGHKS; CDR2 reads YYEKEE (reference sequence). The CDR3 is CASTHWDSHGDTQYF. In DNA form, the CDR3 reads TGTGCCAGCACCCATTGGGACAGCCACGGAGATACGCAGTATTTT.

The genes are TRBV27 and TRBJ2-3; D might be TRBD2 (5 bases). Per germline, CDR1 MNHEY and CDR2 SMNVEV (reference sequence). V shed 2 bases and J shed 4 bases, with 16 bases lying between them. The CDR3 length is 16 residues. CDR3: CASSLIRRGLSDTQYF. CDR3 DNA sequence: TGTGCCAGCAGTTTAATACGACGCGGGTTGTCAGATACGCAGTATTTT.

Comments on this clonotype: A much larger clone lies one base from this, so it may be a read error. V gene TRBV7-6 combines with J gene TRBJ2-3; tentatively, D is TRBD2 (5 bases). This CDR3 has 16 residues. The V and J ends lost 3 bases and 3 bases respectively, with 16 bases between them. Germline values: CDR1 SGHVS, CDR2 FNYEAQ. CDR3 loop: CASSLEPREGTDTQYF. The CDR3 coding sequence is TGTGCCAGCAGCTTGGAACCCCGGGAAGGGACAGATACGCAGTATTTT.

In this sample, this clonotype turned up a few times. The CDR3 reads CASSEGTSLPFPSTDTQYF. The DNA of the CDR3 is TGTGCCAGCAGTGAAGGGACTAGCTTACCCTTTCCTAGCACAGATACGCAGTATTTT. The rearrangement links TRBV2 to TRBJ2-3; 8 bases fit TRBD2. Germline CDR1 is SNHLY and CDR2 is FYNNEI. The CDR3 extends over 19 amino acids. V was clipped by 1 base and J by 0 bases; unmatched bases: 12.

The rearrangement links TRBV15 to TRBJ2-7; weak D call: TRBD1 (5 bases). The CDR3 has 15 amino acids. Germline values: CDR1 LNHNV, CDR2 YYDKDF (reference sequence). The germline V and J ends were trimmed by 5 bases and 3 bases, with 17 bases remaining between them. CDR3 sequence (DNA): TGTGCCACCAGCGCCGTACCCCGACAGAACTACGAGCAGTACTTC. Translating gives CATSAVPRQNYEQYF.

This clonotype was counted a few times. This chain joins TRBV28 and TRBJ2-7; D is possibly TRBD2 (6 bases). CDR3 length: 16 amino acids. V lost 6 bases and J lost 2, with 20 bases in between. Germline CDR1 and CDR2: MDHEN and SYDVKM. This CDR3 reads CASSGIIRDLPYEQYV. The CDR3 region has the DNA TGTGCCAGCAGCGGAATAATCCGGGACTTACCCTACGAGCAGTACGTC.

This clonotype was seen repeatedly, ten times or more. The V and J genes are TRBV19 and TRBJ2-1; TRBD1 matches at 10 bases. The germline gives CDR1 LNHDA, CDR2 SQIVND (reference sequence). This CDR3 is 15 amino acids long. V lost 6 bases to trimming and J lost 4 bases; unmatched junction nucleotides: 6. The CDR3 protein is CASSRGTGAYNEQFF. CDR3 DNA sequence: TGTGCCAGTAGCCGCGGGACAGGGGCTTACAATGAGCAGTTCTTC.

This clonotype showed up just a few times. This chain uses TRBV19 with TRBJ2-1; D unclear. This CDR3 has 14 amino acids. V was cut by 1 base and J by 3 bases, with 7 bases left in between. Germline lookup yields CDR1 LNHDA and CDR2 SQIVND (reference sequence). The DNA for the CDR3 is TGTGCCAGTAGTATAGCTGCAGTCTACAATGAGCAGTTCTTC. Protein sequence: CASSIAAVYNEQFF.

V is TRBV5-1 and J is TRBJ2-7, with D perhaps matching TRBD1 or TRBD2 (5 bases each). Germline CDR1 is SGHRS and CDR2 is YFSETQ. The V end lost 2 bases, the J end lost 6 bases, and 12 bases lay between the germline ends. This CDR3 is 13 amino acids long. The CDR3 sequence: CASSFLPGREQYV. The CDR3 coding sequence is TGCGCCAGCAGCTTTCTTCCGGGACGCGAGCAGTACGTC.

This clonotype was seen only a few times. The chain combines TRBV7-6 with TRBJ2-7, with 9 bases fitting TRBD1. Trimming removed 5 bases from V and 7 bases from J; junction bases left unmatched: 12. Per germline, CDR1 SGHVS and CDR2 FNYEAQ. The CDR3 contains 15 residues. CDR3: CASSPLDRGPGEQYV. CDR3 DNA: TGTGCCAGCAGCCCTCTGGACAGGGGCCCGGGGGAGCAGTACGTC.

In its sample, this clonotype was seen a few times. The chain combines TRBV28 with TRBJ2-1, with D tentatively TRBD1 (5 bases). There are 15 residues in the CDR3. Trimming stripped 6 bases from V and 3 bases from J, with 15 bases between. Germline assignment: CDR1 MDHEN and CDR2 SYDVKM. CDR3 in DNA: TGTGCCAGCAGATCATTTGAGACAGACTACAATGAGCAGTTCTTC. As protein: CASRSFETDYNEQFF. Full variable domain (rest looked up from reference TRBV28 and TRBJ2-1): DVKVTQSSRYLVKRTGEKVFLECVQDMDHENMFWYRQDPGLGLRLIYFSYDVKMKEKGDIPEGYSVSREKKERFSLILESASTNQTSMYLCASRSFETDYNEQFFGPGTRLTVL.

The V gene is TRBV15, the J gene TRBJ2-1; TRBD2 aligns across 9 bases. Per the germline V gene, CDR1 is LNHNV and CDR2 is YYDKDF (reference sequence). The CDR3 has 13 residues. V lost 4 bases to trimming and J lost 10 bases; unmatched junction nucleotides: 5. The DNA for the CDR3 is TGTGCCACCAGCAAACTAGGGACTAGCGAGCAGTTCTTC. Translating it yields CATSKLGTSEQFF.

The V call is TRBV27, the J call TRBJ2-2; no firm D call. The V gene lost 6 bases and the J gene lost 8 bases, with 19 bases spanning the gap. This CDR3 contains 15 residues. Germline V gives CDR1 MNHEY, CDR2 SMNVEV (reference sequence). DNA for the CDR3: TGTGCCAGCAGCCCCTCCCCTGGGCGGTCTGGGGAGCTGTTTTTT. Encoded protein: CASSPSPGRSGELFF.

The CDR3 loop reads CASSYTTGDTQYF. DNA of the CDR3: TGTGCCAGCAGTTACACGACAGGAGATACGCAGTATTTT. The chain is built from TRBV6-5 and TRBJ2-3; D perhaps matches TRBD1 (6 bases). Germline CDR1 reads MNHEY; CDR2 reads SVGAGI. The CDR3 consists of 13 residues. With 2 bases removed from V and 5 bases from J, the gap between germline ends came to 8 bases.

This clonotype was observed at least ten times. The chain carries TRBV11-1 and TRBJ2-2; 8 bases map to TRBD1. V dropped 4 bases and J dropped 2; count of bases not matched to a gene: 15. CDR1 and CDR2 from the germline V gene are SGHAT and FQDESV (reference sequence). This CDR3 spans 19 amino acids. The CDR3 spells CASSSVPGGTGFNTGELFF. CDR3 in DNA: TGTGCCAGCAGCTCCGTACCGGGCGGGACAGGCTTTAACACCGGGGAGCTGTTTTTT.

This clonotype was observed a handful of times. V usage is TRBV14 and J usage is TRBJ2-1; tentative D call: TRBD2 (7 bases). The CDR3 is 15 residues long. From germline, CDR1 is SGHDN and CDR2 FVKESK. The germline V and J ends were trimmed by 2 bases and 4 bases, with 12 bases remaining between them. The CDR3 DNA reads TGTGCCAGCAGCCAACTGGGGGGGCCATACAATGAGCAGTTCTTC. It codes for CASSQLGGPYNEQFF. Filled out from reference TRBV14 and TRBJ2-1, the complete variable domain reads EAGVTQFPSHSVIEKGQTVTLRCDPISGHDNLYWYRRVMGKEIKFLLHFVKESKQDESGMPNNRFLAERTGGTYSTLKVQPAELEDSGVYFCASSQLGGPYNEQFFGPGTRLTVL.

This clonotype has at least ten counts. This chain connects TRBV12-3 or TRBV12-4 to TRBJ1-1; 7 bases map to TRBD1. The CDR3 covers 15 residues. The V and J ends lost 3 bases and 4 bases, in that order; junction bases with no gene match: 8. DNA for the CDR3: TGTGCCAGCAGTTTGGGAGGGGGCGCGGGCACTGAAGCTTTCTTT. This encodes CASSLGGGAGTEAFF.

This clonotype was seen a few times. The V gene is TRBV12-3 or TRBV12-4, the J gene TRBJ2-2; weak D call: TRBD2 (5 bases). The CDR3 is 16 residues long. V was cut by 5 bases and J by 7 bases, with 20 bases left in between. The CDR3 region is CASSPSTSLSNGELFF. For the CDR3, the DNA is TGTGCCAGCAGTCCCTCAACTAGTCTTAGTAACGGGGAGCTGTTTTTT.

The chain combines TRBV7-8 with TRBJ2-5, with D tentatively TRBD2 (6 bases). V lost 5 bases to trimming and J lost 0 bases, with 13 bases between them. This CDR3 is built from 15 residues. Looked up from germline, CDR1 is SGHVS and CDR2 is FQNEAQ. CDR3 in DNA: TGTGCCAGCAGCCCGGGACTGTCGTACCAAGAGACCCAGTACTTC. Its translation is CASSPGLSYQETQYF.

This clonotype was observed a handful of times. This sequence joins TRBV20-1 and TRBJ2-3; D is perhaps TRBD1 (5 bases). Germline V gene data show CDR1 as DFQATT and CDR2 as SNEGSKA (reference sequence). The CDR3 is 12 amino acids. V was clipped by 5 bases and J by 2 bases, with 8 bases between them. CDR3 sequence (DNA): TGCAGTGCTGAGACAGTCACAGATACGCAGTATTTT. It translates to CSAETVTDTQYF.

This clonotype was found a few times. CDR3: CASSLSRGETGNTIYF. DNA of the CDR3: TGTGCCAGCAGCTTGTCCAGGGGAGAGACTGGAAACACCATATATTTT. The chain has TRBV5-4 and TRBJ1-3; D is possibly TRBD1 (6 bases). Trimming stripped 1 base from V and 2 bases from J, with 13 bases between. The CDR3 runs to 16 residues. In germline, CDR1 is SGHNT, CDR2 YYREEE (reference sequence).

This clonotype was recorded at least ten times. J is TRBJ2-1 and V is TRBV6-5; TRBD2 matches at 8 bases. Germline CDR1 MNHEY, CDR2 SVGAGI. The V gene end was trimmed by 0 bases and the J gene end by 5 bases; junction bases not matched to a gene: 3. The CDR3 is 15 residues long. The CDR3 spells CASSYSAGGNNEQFF. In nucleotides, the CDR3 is TGTGCCAGCAGTTACTCGGCGGGGGGCAACAATGAGCAGTTCTTC.

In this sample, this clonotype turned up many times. The CDR3 nucleotides are TGTGCCAGCAGCCAAGGCTCTAACTATGGCTACACCTTC. Translation: CASSQGSNYGYTF. The chain couples TRBV7-9 to TRBJ1-2; D unclear. The germline gives CDR1 SEHNR, CDR2 FQNEAQ (reference sequence). CDR3 length: 13 residues. V lost 5 bases, J lost 0 bases, and 7 bases lay in between.

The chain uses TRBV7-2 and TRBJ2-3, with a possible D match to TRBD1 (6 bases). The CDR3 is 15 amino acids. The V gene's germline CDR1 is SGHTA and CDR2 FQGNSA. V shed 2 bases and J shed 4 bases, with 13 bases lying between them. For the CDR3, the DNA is TGTGCCAGCAGCTTATATTATAGGACAGCAGATACGCAGTATTTT. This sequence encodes CASSLYYRTADTQYF.